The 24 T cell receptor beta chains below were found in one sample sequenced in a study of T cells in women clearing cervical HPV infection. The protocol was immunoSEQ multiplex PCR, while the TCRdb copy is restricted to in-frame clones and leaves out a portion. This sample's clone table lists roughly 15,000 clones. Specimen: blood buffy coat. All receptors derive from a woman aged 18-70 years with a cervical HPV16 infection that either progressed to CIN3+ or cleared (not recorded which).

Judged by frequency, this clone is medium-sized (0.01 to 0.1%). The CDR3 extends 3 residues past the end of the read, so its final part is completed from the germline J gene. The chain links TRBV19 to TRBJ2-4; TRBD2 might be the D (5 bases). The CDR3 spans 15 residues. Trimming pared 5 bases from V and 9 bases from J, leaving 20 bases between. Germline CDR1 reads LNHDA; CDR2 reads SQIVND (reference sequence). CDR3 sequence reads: CASSSTVAGLGIQYF. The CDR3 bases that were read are TGTGCCAGTAGTTCTACCGTGGCGGGTCTTGGCATT.

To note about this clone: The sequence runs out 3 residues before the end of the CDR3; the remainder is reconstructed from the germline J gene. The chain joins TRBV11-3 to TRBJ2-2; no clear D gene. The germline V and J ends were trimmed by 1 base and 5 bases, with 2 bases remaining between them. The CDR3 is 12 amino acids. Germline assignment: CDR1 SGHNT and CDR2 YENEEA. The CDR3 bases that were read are TGTGCCAGCAGCTTAGCAACCGGGGAG. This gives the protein CASSLATGE. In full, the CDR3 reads CASSLATGELFF.

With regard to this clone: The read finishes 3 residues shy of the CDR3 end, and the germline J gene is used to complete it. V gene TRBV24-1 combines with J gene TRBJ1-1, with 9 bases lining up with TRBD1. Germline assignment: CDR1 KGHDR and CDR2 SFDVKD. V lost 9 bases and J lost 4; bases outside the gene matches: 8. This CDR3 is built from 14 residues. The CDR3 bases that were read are TGTGCCACCGCCGGGGGACAGGGATCCACTGAA. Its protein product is CATAGGQGSTE. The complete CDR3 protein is CATAGGQGSTEAFF.

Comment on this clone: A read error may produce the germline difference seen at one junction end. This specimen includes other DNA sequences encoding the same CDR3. The CDR3 sequence: CAWSGGISFSGNTIYF. The part of the CDR3 DNA that was read is TGTGCCTGGAGCGGGGGTATCTCCTTCTCTGGAAACACT. The chain carries TRBV30 and TRBJ1-3; D is possibly TRBD1 (5 bases). Read sequence stops 3 residues before the CDR3 end, and the germline J gene provides the missing end. Germline CDR1 is GTSNPN and CDR2 is SVGIG (reference sequence). This CDR3 is built from 16 residues.

The DNA read from the CDR3 is TGCAGTCTCTTGGACAACCTCTTCAATGAG. Protein sequence: CSLLDNLFNE. The whole CDR3 sequence reads CSLLDNLFNEQFF. The chain recombines TRBV20-1 with TRBJ2-1, with D possibly matching TRBD1 (5 bases). The read is 3 residues too short to cover the CDR3 end, so that end is filled in from the germline J gene. Trimming removed 8 bases at V and 6 bases at J, with 17 bases between. Germline loops: CDR1 DFQATT, CDR2 SNEGSKA (reference sequence). This CDR3 has 13 residues.

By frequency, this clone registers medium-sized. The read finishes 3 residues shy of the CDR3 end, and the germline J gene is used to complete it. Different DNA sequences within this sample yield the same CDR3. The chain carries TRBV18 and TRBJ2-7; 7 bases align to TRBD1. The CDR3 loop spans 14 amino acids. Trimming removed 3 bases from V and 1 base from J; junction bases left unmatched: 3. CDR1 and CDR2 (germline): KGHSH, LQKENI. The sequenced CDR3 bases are TGTGCCAGCTCACCCCAGGGGGATTCCTACGAG. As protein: CASSPQGDSYE. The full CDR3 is CASSPQGDSYEQYF.

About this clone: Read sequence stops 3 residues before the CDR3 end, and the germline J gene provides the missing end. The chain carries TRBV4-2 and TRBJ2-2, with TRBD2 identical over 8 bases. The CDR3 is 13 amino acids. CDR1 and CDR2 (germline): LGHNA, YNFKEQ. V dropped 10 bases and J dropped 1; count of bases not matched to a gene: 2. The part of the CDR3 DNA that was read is TGTGCCACCCTAGCGGGGAACACCGGGGAG. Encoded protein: CATLAGNTGE. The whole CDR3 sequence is CATLAGNTGELFF.

The part of the CDR3 DNA that was read is TGTGCCAGTAGTATGTCGGCAGGAACGTTCGCTGAG. It translates to CASSMSAGTFAE. The entire CDR3 reads CASSMSAGTFAEQFF. The chain links TRBV19 to TRBJ2-1, with D uncertain. From the germline J gene comes the end of the CDR3, since the read stops 3 residues before it. Germline V gene lookup returns CDR1 LNHDA and CDR2 SQIVND (reference sequence). This CDR3 region has 15 residues. Trimming removed 3 bases from V and 9 bases from J, with 18 bases in between.

CDR3 residues: CASSPSTAYNQPQYF. CDR3 DNA (partial): TGTGCCAGCAGCCCTTCTACAGCTTACAATCAGCCG. V is TRBV28 and J is TRBJ2-3; D ambiguous. Read coverage stops 3 residues before the CDR3 terminus; the germline J gene supplies the remainder. The germline gives CDR1 MDHEN, CDR2 SYDVKM. The CDR3 has 15 amino acids.

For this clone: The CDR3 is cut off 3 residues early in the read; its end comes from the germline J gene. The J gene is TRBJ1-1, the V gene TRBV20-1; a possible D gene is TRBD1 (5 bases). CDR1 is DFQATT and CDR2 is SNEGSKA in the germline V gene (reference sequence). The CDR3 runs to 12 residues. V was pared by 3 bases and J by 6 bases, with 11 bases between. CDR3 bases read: TGCAGTGCTAGTTTCAGGGTGGCTGAA. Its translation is CSASFRVAE. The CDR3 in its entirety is CSASFRVAEAFF.

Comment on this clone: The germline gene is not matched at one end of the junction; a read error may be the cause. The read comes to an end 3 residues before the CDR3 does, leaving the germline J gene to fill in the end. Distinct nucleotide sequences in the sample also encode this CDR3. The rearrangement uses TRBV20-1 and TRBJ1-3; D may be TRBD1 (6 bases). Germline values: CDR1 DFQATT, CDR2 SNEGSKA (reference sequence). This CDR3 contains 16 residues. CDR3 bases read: TGCAGTGCTTACCCCCCGACAGGTCGGTCTGGAAACACT. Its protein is CSAYPPTGRSGNT. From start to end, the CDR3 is CSAYPPTGRSGNTIYF.

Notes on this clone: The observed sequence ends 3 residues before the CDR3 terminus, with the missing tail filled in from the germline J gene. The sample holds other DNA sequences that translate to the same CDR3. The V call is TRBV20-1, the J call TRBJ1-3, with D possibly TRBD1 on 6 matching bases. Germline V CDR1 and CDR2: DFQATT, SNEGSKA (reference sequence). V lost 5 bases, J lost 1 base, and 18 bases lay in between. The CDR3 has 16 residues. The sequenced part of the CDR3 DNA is TGCAGTGCTTACCCCCCGACAGGTCGGTCTGGAAACACC. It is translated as CSAYPPTGRSGNT. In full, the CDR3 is CSAYPPTGRSGNTIYF.

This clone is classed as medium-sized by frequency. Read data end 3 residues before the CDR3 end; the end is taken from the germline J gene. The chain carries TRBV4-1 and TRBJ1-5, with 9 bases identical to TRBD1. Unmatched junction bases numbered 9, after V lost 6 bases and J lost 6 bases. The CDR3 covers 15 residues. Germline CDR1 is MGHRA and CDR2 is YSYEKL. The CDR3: CASSYTGTGIQPQHF. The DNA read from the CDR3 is TGCGCCAGCAGTTATACCGGGACAGGGATTCAGCCC.

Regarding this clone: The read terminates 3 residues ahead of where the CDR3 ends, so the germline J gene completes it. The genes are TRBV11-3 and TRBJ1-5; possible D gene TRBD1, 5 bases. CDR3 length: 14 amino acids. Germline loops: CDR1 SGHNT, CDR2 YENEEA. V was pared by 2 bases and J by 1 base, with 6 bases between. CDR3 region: CASSLSGSNQPQHF. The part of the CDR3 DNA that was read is TGTGCCAGCAGCTTATCAGGGAGCAATCAGCCC.

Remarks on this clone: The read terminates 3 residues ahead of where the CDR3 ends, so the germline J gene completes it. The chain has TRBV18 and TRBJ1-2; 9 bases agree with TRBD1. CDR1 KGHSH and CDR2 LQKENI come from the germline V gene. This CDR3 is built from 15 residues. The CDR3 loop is CASSPEQGASNDYTF. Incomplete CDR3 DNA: TGTGCCAGCTCACCAGAACAGGGGGCAAGCAATGAC.

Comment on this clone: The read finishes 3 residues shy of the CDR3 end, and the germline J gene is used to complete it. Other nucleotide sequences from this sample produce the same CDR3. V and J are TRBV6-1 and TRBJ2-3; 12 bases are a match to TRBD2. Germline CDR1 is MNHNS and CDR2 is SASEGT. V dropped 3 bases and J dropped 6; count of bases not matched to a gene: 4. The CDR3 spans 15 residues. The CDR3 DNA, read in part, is TGTGCCAGCAGTGAGCTAGCGGGGGGGCCCGATACG. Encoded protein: CASSELAGGPDT. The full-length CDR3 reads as CASSELAGGPDTQYF.

CDR3: CATAPARNEQFF. The part of the CDR3 DNA that was read is TGTGCCACCGCGCCAGCGAGGAATGAG. J is TRBJ2-1 and V is TRBV19; no clear D. The read ends 3 residues before the CDR3 terminus; that terminus is restored from the germline J gene. V lost 10 bases, J lost 7 bases, and 14 bases lay in between. CDR1 and CDR2 (germline): LNHDA, SQIVND (reference sequence). The CDR3 is 12 residues long.

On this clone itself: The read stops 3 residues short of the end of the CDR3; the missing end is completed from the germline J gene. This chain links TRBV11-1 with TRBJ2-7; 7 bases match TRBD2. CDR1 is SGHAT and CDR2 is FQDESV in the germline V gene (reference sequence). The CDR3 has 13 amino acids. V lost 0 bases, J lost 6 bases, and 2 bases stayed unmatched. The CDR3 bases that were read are TGTGCCAGCAGCTTAGCTTCGGGGGGCGAG. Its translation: CASSLASGGE. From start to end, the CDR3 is CASSLASGGEQYF.

The CDR3 is CSATEGVRTDTQYF. Incomplete CDR3 DNA: TGCAGTGCTACCGAGGGGGTCCGCACAGATACG. The chain has TRBV20-1 and TRBJ2-3; perhaps TRBD1 as D (6 bases). The observed sequence ends 3 residues before the CDR3 terminus, with the missing tail filled in from the germline J gene. CDR3 length equals 14 residues. The germline gives CDR1 DFQATT, CDR2 SNEGSKA (reference sequence). Trimming cost V 4 bases and J 1 base, with 12 bases left between them.

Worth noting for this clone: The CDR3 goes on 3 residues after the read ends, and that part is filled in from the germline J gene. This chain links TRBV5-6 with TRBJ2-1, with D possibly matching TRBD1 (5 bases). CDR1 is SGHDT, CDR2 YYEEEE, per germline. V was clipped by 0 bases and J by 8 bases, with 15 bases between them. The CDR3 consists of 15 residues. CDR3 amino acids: CASSLGGAHFDEQFF. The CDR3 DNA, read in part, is TGTGCCAGCAGCTTGGGGGGCGCACACTTCGATGAG.

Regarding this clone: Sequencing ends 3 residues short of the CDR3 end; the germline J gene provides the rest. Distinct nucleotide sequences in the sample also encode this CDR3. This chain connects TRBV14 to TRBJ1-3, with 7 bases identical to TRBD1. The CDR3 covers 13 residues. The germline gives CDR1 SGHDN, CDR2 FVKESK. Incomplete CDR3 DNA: TGTGCCAGCAGCTCGTACAGGGGCCCCCCA. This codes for CASSSYRGPP. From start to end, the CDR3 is CASSSYRGPPIYF.

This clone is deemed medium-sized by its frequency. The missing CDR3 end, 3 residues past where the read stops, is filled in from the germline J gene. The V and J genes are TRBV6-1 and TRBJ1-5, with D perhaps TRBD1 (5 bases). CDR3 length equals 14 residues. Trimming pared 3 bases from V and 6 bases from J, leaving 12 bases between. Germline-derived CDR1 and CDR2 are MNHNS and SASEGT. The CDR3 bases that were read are TGTGCCAGCAGTGAGCAACCAGGGTTTCAGCCC. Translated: CASSEQPGFQP. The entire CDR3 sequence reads CASSEQPGFQPQHF.

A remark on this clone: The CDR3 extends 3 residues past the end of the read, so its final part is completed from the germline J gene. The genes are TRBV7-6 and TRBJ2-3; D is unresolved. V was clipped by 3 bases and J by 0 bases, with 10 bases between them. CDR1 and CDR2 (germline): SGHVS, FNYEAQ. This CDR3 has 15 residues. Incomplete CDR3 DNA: TGTGCCAGCAGCTTTTTGAGGCAAAGCACAGATACG. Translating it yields CASSFLRQSTDT. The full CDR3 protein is CASSFLRQSTDTQYF.

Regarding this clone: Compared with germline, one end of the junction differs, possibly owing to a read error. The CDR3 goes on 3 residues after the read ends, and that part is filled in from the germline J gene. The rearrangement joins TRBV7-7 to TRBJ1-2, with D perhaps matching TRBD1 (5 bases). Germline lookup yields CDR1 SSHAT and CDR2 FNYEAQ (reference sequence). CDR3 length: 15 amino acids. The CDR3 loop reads CASSFRRVSSYDYTF. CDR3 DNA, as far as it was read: TGTGCTAGCAGCTTTCGCAGGGTCTCTTCCTACGAC.